This record covers a single T cell receptor (beta chain). This record comes from a study of Ad26.COV2.S vaccination and SARS-CoV-2 variants. The assay was immunoSEQ multiplex PCR, and TCRdb's table has in-frame clones only and misses some. The sample gives about 440,000 clones, 90% of which show up once; less than 4.5% is in the top ten. Indicated treatment: roughly 20 received Ad26.COV2.S at low or high dose, single or two shots; a few received placebo; per-sample allocation not given. Material that was analyzed had been drawn on day 63 after the first vaccine or placebo injection. Trimming cost V 0 bases and J 6 bases, with 15 bases left between them. Germline loops: CDR1 GTSNPN, CDR2 SVGIG (reference sequence). There are 14 residues in the CDR3.

The sequencing here drew on peripheral blood, taken in a trial of Ad26.COV2.S vaccine versus placebo. The chain carries TRBV30 and TRBJ2-7; D remains unclear. The origin of this receptor is a person aged 18-65 years who received the Ad26.COV2.S COVID-19 vaccine or a placebo. CDR3 nucleotide sequence: TGTGCCTGGAGTGTACGTCTCGACGCTGGCGAGCAGTACTTC. Amino acids: CAWSVRLDAGEQYF.